This TCR beta chain was captured in a study of shared clonotypes between healthy human individuals. Germline CDR1 and CDR2: MGHDK and SYGVNS. V lost 3 bases to trimming and J lost 0 bases, with 12 bases between them. The CDR3 consists of 16 residues. Here immunoSEQ multiplex PCR was the method, and the copy in TCRdb shows in-frame clones only, minus some. The sample holds about 600,000 clones, approximately 97% seen once. The origin of this receptor is a woman aged 25 to 39 in good health. Specimen: naive CD4+ T cells sorted from blood. Indicated subset: CD45RA+ positively selected. This chain uses TRBV25-1 with TRBJ2-1; D uncertain. The CDR3 here is CASSDVWGSSYNEQFF. The CDR3 bases are TGTGCCAGCAGTGATGTGTGGGGTAGCTCCTACAATGAGCAGTTCTTC.